The 5 T cell receptor beta chains listed next were all sequenced from one sample in a study of T cell changes during pregnancy in multiple sclerosis. Repertoires were generated with immunoSEQ multiplex PCR, while TCRdb's copy carries only in-frame clones and drops some. This table has 65,000 to 70,000 clones, about nine tenths appearing once. The starting material was peripheral blood, obtained in the first trimester of pregnancy. These receptors were obtained from a female donor with multiple sclerosis, enrolled in a pregnancy study.

The chain is built from TRBV7-9 and TRBJ1-2; D unclear. The CDR3 length is 15 residues. Germline loops: CDR1 SEHNR, CDR2 FQNEAQ (reference sequence). The V end was cut by 4 bases, the J end by 0 bases, with 12 bases between. CDR3 region: CASSSPAGPNYGYTF. CDR3 nucleotide sequence: TGTGCCAGCAGCTCCCCGGCGGGTCCTAACTATGGCTACACCTTC.

The V and J genes are TRBV9 and TRBJ1-5; TRBD1 matches at 7 bases. The J segment lost 0 bases and the V segment lost 4 bases, leaving 13 bases of the junction unmatched. CDR1 SGDLS and CDR2 YYNGEE come from the germline V gene. The CDR3 totals 18 residues. The CDR3 here is CASSLRGSSQSSNQPQHF. CDR3 nucleotides: TGTGCCAGCAGCCTCAGGGGGTCCTCACAATCTAGCAATCAGCCCCAGCATTTT. Filled out from reference TRBV9 and TRBJ1-5, the complete variable domain reads DSGVTQTPKHLITATGQRVTLRCSPRSGDLSVYWYQQSLDQGLQFLIQYYNGEERAKGNILERFSAQQFPDLHSELNLSSLELGDSALYFCASSLRGSSQSSNQPQHFGDGTRLSIL.

This clone has only a few counts. The chain joins TRBV29-1 to TRBJ2-1, with D perhaps matching TRBD1 (5 bases). CDR3 length equals 13 residues. Trimming took 5 bases from V and 10 from J, leaving 18 bases between them. Germline assignment: CDR1 SQVTM and CDR2 ANQGSEA. For the CDR3, the DNA is TGCAGCGTTACCGACCAAGGGGTAGGGGAGCAGTTCTTC. The encoded protein is CSVTDQGVGEQFF.

This rearrangement joins TRBV30 to TRBJ2-1; perhaps TRBD2 as D (6 bases). The V gene's germline CDR1 is GTSNPN and CDR2 SVGIG (reference sequence). CDR3 size: 16 residues. Trimming removed 3 bases at V and 0 bases at J, with 15 bases between. As DNA, the CDR3 is TGTGCCTGGAGCGCTCGGGAGTCTAGCTCCTACAATGAGCAGTTCTTC. Amino acid sequence: CAWSARESSSYNEQFF.

The V and J genes are TRBV5-1 and TRBJ1-4, with a tentative D call TRBD1 (5 bases). Germline V gene lookup returns CDR1 SGHRS and CDR2 YFSETQ. There are 14 residues in the CDR3. V was trimmed by 5 bases and J by 0 bases, leaving 8 bases between them. CDR3 amino acids: CASSGGTTNEKLFF. For the CDR3, the DNA is TGCGCCAGCAGTGGGGGGACAACTAATGAAAAACTGTTTTTT.